The 5 T cell receptor beta chains in this list originate from one sample, sequenced in a study of follicular helper T cells after annual influenza vaccination. Sequencing was performed with immunoSEQ multiplex PCR; in TCRdb, only in-frame clones are kept and a portion is missing. The sample contains 5,000 to 7,500 clones, roughly 80% of which appear only once. As to time point: 2015-2016 season, 7 days after influenza vaccination. The specimen comprised CXCR5- memory CD4+ T cells sorted from blood, sampled 7 days after influenza vaccination. The source of these receptors is an adult who received the influenza vaccine.

This clone was recorded only once. The chain combines TRBV6-5 with TRBJ2-7; 8 nucleotides match TRBD1. Germline assignment: CDR1 MNHEY and CDR2 SVGAGI. The CDR3 sequence is 15 residues long. Trimming removed 8 bases from V and 5 bases from J; junction bases left unmatched: 14. The CDR3 reads CASGAQGALLHEQYF. In nucleotides, the CDR3 is TGTGCCAGCGGGGCTCAGGGGGCTCTTCTCCACGAGCAGTACTTC.

Here the CDR3 DNA reads TGTGCCAGTAGGGGCCTTCGAGCGGGGACGGAGACCCAGTACTTC. As protein: CASRGLRAGTETQYF. The chain recombines TRBV19 with TRBJ2-5; 7 bases fit TRBD2. CDR1 LNHDA and CDR2 SQIVND come from the germline V gene (reference sequence). Trimming at V came to 6 bases and at J to 5 bases, leaving 12 bases not matched to a gene. This CDR3 is 15 amino acids long.

This chain connects TRBV23-1 to TRBJ1-2; a weak D match, TRBD1 (6 bases). TRBV23-1 is identified as an open reading frame with a role that is uncertain. The V end was cut by 1 base, the J end by 8 bases, with 14 bases between. The CDR3 runs 14 residues. In nucleotides, the CDR3 is TGCGCCAGCAGTCAATGGGACAAACCGGGCGGCTACACCTTC. It is translated as CASSQWDKPGGYTF.

J is TRBJ2-5 and V is TRBV5-1; weak D call: TRBD2 (7 bases). Germline CDR1 reads SGHRS; CDR2 reads YFSETQ. The CDR3 is 14 residues long. The germline V and J ends were trimmed by 0 bases and 7 bases, with 13 bases remaining between them. CDR3 coding DNA: TGCGCCAGCAGCTTGGCGCAGGGGAGGGGGACCCAGTACTTC. It yields the protein CASSLAQGRGTQYF.

This clone was observed once. The chain employs TRBV5-1 and TRBJ2-4; possibly TRBD2 for D (6 bases). Germline V gene data show CDR1 as SGHRS and CDR2 as YFSETQ. The CDR3 is 14 residues long. Between the trimmed V and J ends, which lost 5 bases and 5 bases, there was a span of 14 bases. The CDR3 is CASSFAGYENIQYF. CDR3 DNA sequence: TGCGCCAGCAGTTTCGCGGGGTATGAAAACATTCAGTACTTC.